Listed below are T cell receptor beta chains from one sample, sequenced in a study of OX40 agonist ivuxolimab in advanced cancers. Only in-frame clones appear in the TCRdb table, and some are missing; sequencing was by immunoSEQ multiplex PCR. The top ten clones hold 15% of a sample with about 45,000 clones, roughly 80% of them seen once. Sequenced material: CD4+ or CD8+ T cells sorted from blood, taken in a trial of the OX40 agonist ivuxolimab. These receptors were collected from an adult with an advanced solid tumor such as melanoma, head and neck, liver or kidney cancer. Each CDR3 is given with its conserved first and last residue. D genes are given only for firm matches. Clone size appears in some rows only: once, few, many, or a class for an expanded clone.

>14|NA|TRBJ1-1|TRBV7-9|NA
TGTGCCAGCAGCCCCCCAGAGGGCCCCGATGAAGCTTTCTTT
CASSPPEGPDEAFF
>16|TRBD1|TRBJ1-2|TRBV7-9|NA
TGTGCCAGCAGCCAAGGGACAGCTTACGGGACTTATGGCTACACCTTC
CASSQGTAYGTYGYTF
>14|TRBD2|TRBJ2-7|TRBV11-3|NA
TGTGCCACCGGTGATAGCGGGAAGACCTACGAGCAGTACTTC
CATGDSGKTYEQYF
>15|TRBD2|TRBJ2-7|TRBV6-1|NA
TGTGCCAGCAGTGAGGTTAGCGGGAGTAACGACGAGCAGTACTTC
CASSEVSGSNDEQYF
>14|NA|TRBJ2-6|TRBV5-5|NA
TGTGCCAGCACCCAGTGGTCTGGGGCCAACGTCCTGACTTTC
CASTQWSGANVLTF
>13|NA|TRBJ1-2|TRBV7-9|NA
TGTGCCAGCAGCTTGTCGCAGATGTATGGCTACACCTTC
CASSLSQMYGYTF
>15|TRBD1|TRBJ2-1|TRBV6-1|NA
TGTGCCAGCACCGAAACGGGACAGGCCAACAATGAGCAGTTCTTC
CASTETGQANNEQFF
>13|NA|TRBJ2-7|TRBV10-3|NA
TGTGCCATCAGTGAGGACAGCCTCTACGAGCAGTACTTC
CAISEDSLYEQYF
>15|NA|TRBJ1-6|TRBV10-1|NA
TGCGCCAGGATAGACGCACGGGGAGGCAATTCACCCCTCCACTTT
CARIDARGGNSPLHF
>11|NA|TRBJ2-3|TRBV20-1|NA
TGCAGTGCGGAAGGGCGGGATACGCAGTATTTT
CSAEGRDTQYF
>15|TRBD2|TRBJ2-5|TRBV7-8|NA
TGTGCCAGCAGCTTAAGAGCGGGAGAAGGGGAGACCCAGTACTTC
CASSLRAGEGETQYF
>14|TRBD2|TRBJ2-3|TRBV6-6|NA
TGTGCCAGCAGGGGACTACCTAGCACAGATACGCAGTATTTT
CASRGLPSTDTQYF
>16|TRBD2|TRBJ2-1|TRBV25-1|NA
TGTGCCAGCCAAGGACTAGCGGGGGGGCAGTGGGATGAGCAGTTCTTC
CASQGLAGGQWDEQFF
>14|NA|TRBJ2-5|TRBV6-5|NA
TGTGCCAGCAGTCATCGGGACATTCAAGAGACCCAGTACTTC
CASSHRDIQETQYF
>16|NA|TRBJ2-7|TRBV7-2|medium-sized
TGTGCCAGCAGCTTAGTTACGGTAGAAGCGGGCTACGAGCAGTACTTC
CASSLVTVEAGYEQYF
>13|NA|TRBJ2-2|TRBV27|NA
TGTGCCAGCAGTTACGGGGCTACCGGGGAGCTGTTTTTT
CASSYGATGELFF
>12|NA|TRBJ2-7|TRBV19|NA
TGTGCCAGTAGTATAGGAGGGGGCGAGCAGTACTTC
CASSIGGGEQYF
>10|NA|TRBJ2-7|TRBV28|NA
TGTGCCAGCGCACAATACGAGCAGTACTTC
CASAQYEQYF
>15|NA|TRBJ2-1|TRBV12-1|NA
TGTGCCAGCAGCTTGTTCGGGATGACCTACAATGAGCAGTTCTTC
CASSLFGMTYNEQFF
>12|NA|TRBJ2-5|TRBV27|once
TGTGCCAGCAGTTTAGTCGGGGAGACCCAGTACTTC
CASSLVGETQYF
>16|NA|TRBJ2-6|TRBV4-3|NA
TGCGCCAGCAGCCAAGACGTGGGAGGTGGGGCCAACGTCCTGACTTTC
CASSQDVGGGANVLTF
>16|TRBD2|TRBJ2-5|TRBV29-1|NA
TGCAGCGTTGAAGATCTCAGCGGGGAGTATCAAGAGACCCAGTACTTC
CSVEDLSGEYQETQYF
>14|NA|TRBJ2-7|TRBV21-1|NA
TGTGCCCCAATGAGACTAGCGCTTGCCTACGAGCAGTACTTC
CAPMRLALAYEQYF
>16|TRBD2|TRBJ2-5|TRBV7-2|NA
TGTGCCAGCAGCTTAGGGGCGGGGGGGCAAGTGGAGACCCAGTACTTC
CASSLGAGGQVETQYF